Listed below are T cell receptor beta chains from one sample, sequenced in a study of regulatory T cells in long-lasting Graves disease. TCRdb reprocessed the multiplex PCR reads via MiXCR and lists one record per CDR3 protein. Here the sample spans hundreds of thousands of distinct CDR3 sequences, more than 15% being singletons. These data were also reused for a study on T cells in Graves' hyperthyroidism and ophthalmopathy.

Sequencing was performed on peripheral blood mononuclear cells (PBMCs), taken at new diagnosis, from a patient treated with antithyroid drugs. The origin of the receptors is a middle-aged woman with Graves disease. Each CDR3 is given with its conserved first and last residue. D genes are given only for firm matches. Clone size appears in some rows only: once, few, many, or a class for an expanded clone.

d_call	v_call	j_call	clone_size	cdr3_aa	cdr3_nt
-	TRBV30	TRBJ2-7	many	CAWRRSYEQYF	TGTGCCTGGAGAAGGAGCTACGAGCAGTACTTC
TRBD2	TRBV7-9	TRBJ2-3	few	CASTWGGTQYF	TGTGCCAGCACCTGGGGGGGTACGCAGTATTTT
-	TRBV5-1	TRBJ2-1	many	CASSAAGTPDPQFF	TGCGCCAGCAGCGCGGCCGGGACCCCGGATCCGCAGTTCTTC
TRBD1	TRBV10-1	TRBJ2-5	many	CASSAGGSETQYF	TGCGCCAGCAGTGCAGGGGGATCGGAGACCCAGTACTTC
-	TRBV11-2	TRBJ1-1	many	CASSYPWGVRAFF	TGTGCCAGCAGCTACCCTTGGGGGGTGAGAGCTTTCTTT
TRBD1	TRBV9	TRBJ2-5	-	CASSVEARGHGETQYF	TGTGCCAGCAGCGTAGAGGCCAGGGGGCATGGCGAGACCCAGTACTTC
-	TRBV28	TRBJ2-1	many	CASSLAAPPLNEQFF	TGTGCCAGCAGCTTAGCGGCCCCACCCCTGAATGAGCAGTTCTTC
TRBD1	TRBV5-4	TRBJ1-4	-	CASSGRQGDEKLFF	TGTGCCAGCAGTGGCCGGCAGGGGGATGAAAAACTGTTTTTT
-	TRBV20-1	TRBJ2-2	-	CATEGRTPNTGELFF	TGCGCCACGGAGGGACGGACCCCGAACACCGGGGAGCTGTTTTTT
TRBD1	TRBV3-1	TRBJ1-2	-	CASSLATGVYGYTF	TGTGCCAGCAGCCTAGCGACAGGGGTCTATGGCTACACCTTC
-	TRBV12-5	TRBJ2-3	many	CASGRGTGLTDTQYF	TGTGCTAGTGGCCGCGGGACGGGCCTCACAGATACGCAGTATTTT
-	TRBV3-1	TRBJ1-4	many	CASSLTGGTTNEKLFF	TGTGCCAGCAGCCTTACGGGTGGAACAACTAATGAAAAACTGTTTTTT
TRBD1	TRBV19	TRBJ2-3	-	CASSVHGGQGLDTQYF	TGTGCCAGTAGTGTGCACGGGGGACAGGGACTTGATACGCAGTATTTT
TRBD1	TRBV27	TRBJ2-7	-	CATGQTYEQYF	TGTGCGACGGGACAGACGTACGAGCAGTACTTC
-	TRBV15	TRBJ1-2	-	CVTRGGGDYGYTF	TGTGTCACCAGAGGGGGGGGGGACTATGGCTACACCTTC
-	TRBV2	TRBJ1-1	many	CASSNGQTEAFF	TGTGCCAGCAGTAACGGACAGACTGAAGCTTTCTTT
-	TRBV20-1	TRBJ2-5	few	CSGLQGQETQYF	TGCAGTGGCCTACAGGGACAAGAGACCCAGTACTTC
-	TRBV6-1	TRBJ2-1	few	CASTTTVNEQFF	TGTGCCAGCACCACGACAGTTAATGAGCAGTTCTTC
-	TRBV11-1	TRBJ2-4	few	CASSLQGTKNIQYF	TGTGCCAGCAGCCTGCAGGGGACCAAAAACATTCAGTACTTC
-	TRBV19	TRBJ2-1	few	CASSIYGGTPSNNEQFF	TGTGCCAGTAGTATATATGGGGGGACCCCTTCCAACAATGAGCAGTTCTTC
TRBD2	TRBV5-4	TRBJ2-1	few	CASRSSGTSGPHQGQFF	TGTGCCAGCAGATCTTCCGGGACTAGCGGCCCCCACCAGGGGCAGTTCTTC
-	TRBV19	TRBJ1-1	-	CASTPRGRDTEAFF	TGTGCCAGTACCCCTCGGGGTCGGGACACTGAAGCTTTCTTT
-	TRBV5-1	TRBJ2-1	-	CASSSDDEQFF	TGCGCCAGCAGCTCCGACGATGAGCAGTTCTTC
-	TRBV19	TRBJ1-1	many	CASSIKGHTEAFF	TGTGCCAGTAGTATAAAGGGGCACACTGAAGCTTTCTTT
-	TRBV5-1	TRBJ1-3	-	CASSPSEGFAGNTIYF	TGCGCCAGCAGCCCCTCGGAGGGCTTCGCTGGAAACACCATATATTTT
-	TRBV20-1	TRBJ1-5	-	CSARVDGWTYSNQPQHF	TGCAGTGCTAGAGTGGACGGCTGGACCTATAGCAATCAGCCCCAGCATTTT
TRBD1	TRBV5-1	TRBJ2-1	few	CASAQRQGTYEQFF	TGCGCCAGCGCACAAAGACAGGGCACGTATGAGCAGTTCTTC
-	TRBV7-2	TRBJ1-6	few	CASSPPRSSVNSPLHF	TGTGCCAGCAGCCCCCCACGTAGTAGTGTTAATTCACCCCTCCACTTT
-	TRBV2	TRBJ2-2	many	CASSAQGTNTGELFF	TGTGCCAGCAGTGCTCAGGGGACAAACACCGGGGAGCTGTTTTTT
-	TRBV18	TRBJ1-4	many	CASSPGDGEKLFF	TGTGCCAGCTCACCAGGGGATGGTGAAAAACTGTTTTTT
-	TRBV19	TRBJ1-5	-	CASSARGPQHF	TGTGCCAGTAGTGCCCGTGGACCCCAGCATTTT
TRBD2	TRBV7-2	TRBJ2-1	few	CASSASGGAYDEQFF	TGTGCCAGCAGTGCCAGCGGGGGGGCCTACGATGAGCAGTTCTTC
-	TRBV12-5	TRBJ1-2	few	CATAKQGPYGYTF	TGTGCTACCGCGAAACAGGGCCCCTATGGCTACACCTTC
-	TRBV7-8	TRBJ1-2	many	CASSEVLAQGAYGYTF	TGTGCCAGCAGCGAAGTACTAGCACAGGGAGCATATGGCTACACCTTC
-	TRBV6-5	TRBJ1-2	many	CASSSKGRPYGYTF	TGTGCCAGCAGTTCGAAAGGACGACCCTATGGCTACACCTTC
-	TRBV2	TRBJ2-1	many	CASKKGLSSYNEQFF	TGTGCCAGCAAGAAGGGACTGAGCTCCTACAATGAGCAGTTCTTC
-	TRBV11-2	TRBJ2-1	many	CASSLTVLREQFF	TGTGCCAGCAGCTTAACAGTGTTAAGGGAGCAGTTCTTC
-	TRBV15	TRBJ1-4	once	CATSRDSTGTKGEKLFF	TGTGCCACCAGCAGAGATTCTACCGGGACGAAGGGGGAAAAACTGTTTTTT
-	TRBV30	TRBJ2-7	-	CAWSRDGEYEQYF	TGTGCCTGGAGTAGGGACGGGGAATACGAGCAGTACTTC
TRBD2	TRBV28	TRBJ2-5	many	CASSPGLAGGLKETQYF	TGTGCCAGCAGTCCCGGACTAGCGGGGGGCCTTAAAGAGACCCAGTACTTC
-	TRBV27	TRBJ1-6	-	CASSLGEAARSSYNSPLHF	TGTGCCAGCAGTTTAGGGGAGGCCGCCCGGAGCTCCTATAATTCACCCCTCCACTTT
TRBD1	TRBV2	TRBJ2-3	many	CASSGGTGDADTQYF	TGTGCCAGCAGTGGCGGGACAGGGGACGCAGATACGCAGTATTTT
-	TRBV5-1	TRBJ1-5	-	CASGSLPGNQPQHF	TGCGCCAGCGGCTCCCTTCCGGGCAATCAGCCCCAGCATTTT
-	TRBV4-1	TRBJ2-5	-	CASSQEGEVGALETQYF	TGCGCCAGCAGCCAAGAAGGGGAGGTAGGGGCCCTTGAGACCCAGTACTTC
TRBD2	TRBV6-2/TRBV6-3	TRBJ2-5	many	CASSYDVPAGGLQETQYF	TGTGCCAGCAGTTACGACGTACCAGCGGGGGGGCTCCAAGAGACCCAGTACTTC
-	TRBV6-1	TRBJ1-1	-	CASYPQGENTEAFF	TGTGCCAGCTACCCTCAGGGTGAGAACACTGAAGCTTTCTTT
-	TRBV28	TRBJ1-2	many	CASRPTPGDGYTF	TGTGCCAGCAGACCGACACCCGGGGATGGCTACACCTTC
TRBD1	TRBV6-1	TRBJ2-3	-	CASSAPDRTTDTQYF	TGTGCCAGCAGTGCACCGGACAGGACCACAGATACGCAGTATTTT
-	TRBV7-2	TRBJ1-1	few	CASSLGGAVAFF	TGTGCCAGCAGCTTAGGGGGGGCGGTGGCTTTCTTT
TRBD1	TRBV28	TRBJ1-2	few	CASRSGGYGYTF	TGTGCCAGCAGGTCAGGGGGCTATGGCTACACCTTC
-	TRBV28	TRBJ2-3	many	CASNPQGSTDTQYF	TGTGCCAGCAATCCTCAGGGTTCCACAGATACGCAGTATTTT
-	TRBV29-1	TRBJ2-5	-	CSVEVTRGETQYF	TGCAGCGTTGAAGTGACTAGGGGAGAGACCCAGTACTTC
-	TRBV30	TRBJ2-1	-	CAWSPGSHEQFF	TGTGCCTGGAGCCCGGGCAGCCATGAGCAGTTCTTC